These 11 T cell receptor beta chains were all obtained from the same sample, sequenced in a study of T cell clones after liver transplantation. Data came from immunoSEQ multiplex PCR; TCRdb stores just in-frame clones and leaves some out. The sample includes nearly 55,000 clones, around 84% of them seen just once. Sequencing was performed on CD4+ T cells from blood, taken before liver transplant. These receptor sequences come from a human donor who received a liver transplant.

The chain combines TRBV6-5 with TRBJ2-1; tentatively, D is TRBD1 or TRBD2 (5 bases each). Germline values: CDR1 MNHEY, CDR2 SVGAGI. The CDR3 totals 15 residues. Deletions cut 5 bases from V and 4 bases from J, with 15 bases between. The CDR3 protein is CASSPGTESYNEQFF. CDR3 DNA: TGTGCCAGCAGTCCCGGGACCGAAAGTTACAATGAGCAGTTCTTC.

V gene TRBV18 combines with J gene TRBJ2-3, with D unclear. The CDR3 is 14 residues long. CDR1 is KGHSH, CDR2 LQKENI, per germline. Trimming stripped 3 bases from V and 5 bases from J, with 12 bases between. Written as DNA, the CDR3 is TGTGCCAGCTCACCCCTTAACGTTAGAGATACGCAGTATTTT. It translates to CASSPLNVRDTQYF.

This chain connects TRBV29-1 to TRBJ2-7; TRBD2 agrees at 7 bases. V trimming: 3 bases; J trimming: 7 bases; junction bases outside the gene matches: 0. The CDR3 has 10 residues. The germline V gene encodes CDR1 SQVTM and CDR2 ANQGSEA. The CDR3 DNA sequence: TGCAGCGTTGAGCGGGGGGAGCAGTACTTC. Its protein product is CSVERGEQYF.

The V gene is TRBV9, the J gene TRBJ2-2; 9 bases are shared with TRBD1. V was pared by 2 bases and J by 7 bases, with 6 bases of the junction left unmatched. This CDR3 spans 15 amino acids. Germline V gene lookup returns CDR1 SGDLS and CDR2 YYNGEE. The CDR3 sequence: CASSVQTGGIGELFF. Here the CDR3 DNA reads TGTGCCAGCAGCGTTCAGACAGGGGGAATCGGGGAGCTGTTTTTT.

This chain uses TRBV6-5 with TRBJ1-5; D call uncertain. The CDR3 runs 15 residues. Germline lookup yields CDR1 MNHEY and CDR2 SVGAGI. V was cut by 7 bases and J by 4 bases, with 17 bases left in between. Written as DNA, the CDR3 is TGTGCCAGCAAACCGAGCAGGCAGGCAAATCAGCCCCAGCATTTT. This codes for CASKPSRQANQPQHF.

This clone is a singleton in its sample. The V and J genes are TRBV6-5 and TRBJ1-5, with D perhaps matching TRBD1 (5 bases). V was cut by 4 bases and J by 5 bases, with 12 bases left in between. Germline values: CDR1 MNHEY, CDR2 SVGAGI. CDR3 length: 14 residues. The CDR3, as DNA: TGTGCCAGCAGTTCGGTCAGGGAAGATCAGCCCCAGCATTTT. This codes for CASSSVREDQPQHF.

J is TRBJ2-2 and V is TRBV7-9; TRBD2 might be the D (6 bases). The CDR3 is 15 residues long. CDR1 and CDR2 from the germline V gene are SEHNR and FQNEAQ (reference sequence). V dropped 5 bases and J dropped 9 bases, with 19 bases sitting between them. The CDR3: CASSEPGTAIRELFF. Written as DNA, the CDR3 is TGTGCCAGCAGCGAGCCGGGGACTGCAATCAGGGAGCTGTTTTTT.

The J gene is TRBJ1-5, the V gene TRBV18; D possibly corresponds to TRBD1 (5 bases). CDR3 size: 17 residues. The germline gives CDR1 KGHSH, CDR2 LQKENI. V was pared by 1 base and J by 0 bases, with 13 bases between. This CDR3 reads CASSPRVEGASNQPQHF. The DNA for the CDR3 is TGTGCCAGCTCACCACGAGTTGAAGGGGCTAGCAATCAGCCCCAGCATTTT.

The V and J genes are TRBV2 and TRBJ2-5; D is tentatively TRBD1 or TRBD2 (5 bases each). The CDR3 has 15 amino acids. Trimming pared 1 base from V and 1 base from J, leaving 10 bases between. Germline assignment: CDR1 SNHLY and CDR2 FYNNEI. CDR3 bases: TGTGCCAGCAGTGAAGTAGGGACGGGCCAAGAGACCCAGTACTTC. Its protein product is CASSEVGTGQETQYF.

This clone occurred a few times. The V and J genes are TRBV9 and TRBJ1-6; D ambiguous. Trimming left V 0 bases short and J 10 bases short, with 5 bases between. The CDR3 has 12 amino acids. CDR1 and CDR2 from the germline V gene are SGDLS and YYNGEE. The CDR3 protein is CASSVDRSPLHF. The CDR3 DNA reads TGTGCCAGCAGCGTAGACAGATCACCCCTCCACTTT.

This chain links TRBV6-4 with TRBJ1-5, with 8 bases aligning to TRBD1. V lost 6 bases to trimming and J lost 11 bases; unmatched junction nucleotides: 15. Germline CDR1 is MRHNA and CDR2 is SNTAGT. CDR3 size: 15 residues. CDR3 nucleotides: TGTGCCAGCAGCCTAGGGACAGGAGGACAATCAGCCCAGCATTTT. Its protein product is CASSLGTGGQSAQHF.